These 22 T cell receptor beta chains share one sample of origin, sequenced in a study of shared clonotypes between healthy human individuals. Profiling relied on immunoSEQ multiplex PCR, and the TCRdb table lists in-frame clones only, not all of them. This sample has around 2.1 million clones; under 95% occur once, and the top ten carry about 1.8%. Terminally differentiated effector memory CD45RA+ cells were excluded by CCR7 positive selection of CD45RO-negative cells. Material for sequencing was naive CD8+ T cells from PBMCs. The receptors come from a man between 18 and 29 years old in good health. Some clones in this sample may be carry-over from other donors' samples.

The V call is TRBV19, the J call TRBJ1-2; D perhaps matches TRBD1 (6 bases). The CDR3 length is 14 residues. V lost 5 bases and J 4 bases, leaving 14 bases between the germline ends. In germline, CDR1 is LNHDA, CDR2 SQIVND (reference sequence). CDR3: CASSGFRGGYGYTF. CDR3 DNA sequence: TGTGCCAGTAGTGGATTCAGGGGAGGCTATGGCTACACCTTC. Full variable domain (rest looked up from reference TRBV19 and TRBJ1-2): DGGITQSPKYLFRKEGQNVTLSCEQNLNHDAMYWYRQDPGQGLRLIYYSQIVNDFQKGDIAEGYSVSREKKESFPLTVTSAQKNPTAFYLCASSGFRGGYGYTFGSGTRLTVV.

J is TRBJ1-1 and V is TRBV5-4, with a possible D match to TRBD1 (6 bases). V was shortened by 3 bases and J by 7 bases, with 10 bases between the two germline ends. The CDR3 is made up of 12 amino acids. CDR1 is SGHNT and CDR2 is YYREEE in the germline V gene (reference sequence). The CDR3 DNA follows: TGTGCCAGCAGCTCCACAGGGTTTGAAGCTTTCTTT. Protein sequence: CASSSTGFEAFF.

The CDR3 DNA follows: TGCAGCGTTGAACTTGCTAGTCAGGGATACGAGCAGTACTTC. It codes for CSVELASQGYEQYF. V usage is TRBV29-1 and J usage is TRBJ2-7, with D possibly matching TRBD1 (5 bases). The CDR3 length is 14 residues. The V and J ends lost 2 bases and 4 bases respectively, with 15 bases between them. Per the germline V gene, CDR1 is SQVTM and CDR2 is ANQGSEA.

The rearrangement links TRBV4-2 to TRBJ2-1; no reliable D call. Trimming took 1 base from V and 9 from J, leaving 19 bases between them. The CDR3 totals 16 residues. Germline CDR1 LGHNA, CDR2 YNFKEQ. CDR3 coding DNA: TGTGCCAGCAGCCAAGGGTATATGGGTTTAGTGAGTGAGCAGTTCTTC. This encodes CASSQGYMGLVSEQFF.

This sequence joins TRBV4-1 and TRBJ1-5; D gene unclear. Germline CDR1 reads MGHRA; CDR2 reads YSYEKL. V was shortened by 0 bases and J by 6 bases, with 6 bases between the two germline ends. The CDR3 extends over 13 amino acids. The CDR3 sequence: CASSQDPSQPQHF. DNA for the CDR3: TGCGCCAGCAGCCAAGATCCCTCTCAGCCCCAGCATTTT.

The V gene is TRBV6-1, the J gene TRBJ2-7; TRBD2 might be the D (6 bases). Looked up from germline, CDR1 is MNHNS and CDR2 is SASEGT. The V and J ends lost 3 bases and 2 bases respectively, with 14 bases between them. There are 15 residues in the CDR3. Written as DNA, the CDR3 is TGTGCCAGCAGTGAGGCGGCGGGGCGGACCTACGAGCAGTACTTC. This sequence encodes CASSEAAGRTYEQYF.

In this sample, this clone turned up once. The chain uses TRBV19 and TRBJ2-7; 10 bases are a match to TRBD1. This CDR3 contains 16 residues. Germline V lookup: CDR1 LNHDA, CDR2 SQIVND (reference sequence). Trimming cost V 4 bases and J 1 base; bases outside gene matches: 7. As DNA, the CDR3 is TGTGCCAGTAGTACTTATCCGGGACAGGGGTCCTACGAGCAGTACTTC. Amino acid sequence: CASSTYPGQGSYEQYF.

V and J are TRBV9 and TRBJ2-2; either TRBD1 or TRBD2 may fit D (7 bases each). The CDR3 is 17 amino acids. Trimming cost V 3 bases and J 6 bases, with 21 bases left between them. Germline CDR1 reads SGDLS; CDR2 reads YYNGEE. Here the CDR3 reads CASSARGDSYTSGELFF. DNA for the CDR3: TGTGCCAGCAGCGCCCGGGGGGACAGCTATACATCCGGGGAGCTGTTTTTT.

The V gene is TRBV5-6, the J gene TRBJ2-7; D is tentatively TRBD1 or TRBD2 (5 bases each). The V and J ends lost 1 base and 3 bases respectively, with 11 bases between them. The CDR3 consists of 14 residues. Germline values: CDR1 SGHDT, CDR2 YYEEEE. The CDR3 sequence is CASSLMMRGYEQYF. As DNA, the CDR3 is TGTGCCAGCAGCTTGATGATGAGGGGCTACGAGCAGTACTTC.

The CDR3 nucleotides read TGTGCCAGCAGCGCGGGACTAGCGGGAGGCGGGGAGCTGTTTTTT. Translated, it gives CASSAGLAGGGELFF. The chain has TRBV9 and TRBJ2-2; TRBD2 agrees at 15 bases. Germline loops: CDR1 SGDLS, CDR2 YYNGEE. J was trimmed by 7 bases and V by 3 bases; bases with no gene match: 1. The CDR3 sequence is 15 residues long. Looking up the rest from reference TRBV9 and TRBJ2-2 gives the full variable domain: DSGVTQTPKHLITATGQRVTLRCSPRSGDLSVYWYQQSLDQGLQFLIQYYNGEERAKGNILERFSAQQFPDLHSELNLSSLELGDSALYFCASSAGLAGGGELFFGEGSRLTVL.

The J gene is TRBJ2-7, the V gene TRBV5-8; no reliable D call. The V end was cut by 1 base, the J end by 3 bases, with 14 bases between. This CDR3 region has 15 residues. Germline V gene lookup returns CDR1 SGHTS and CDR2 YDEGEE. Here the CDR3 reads CASSLLGYGNYEQYF. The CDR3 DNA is TGTGCCAGCAGCTTGTTGGGGTACGGAAACTACGAGCAGTACTTC.

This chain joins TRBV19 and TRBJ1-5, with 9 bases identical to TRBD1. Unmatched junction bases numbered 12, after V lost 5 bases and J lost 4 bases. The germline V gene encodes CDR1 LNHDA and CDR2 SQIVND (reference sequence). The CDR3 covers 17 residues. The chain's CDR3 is CASSPGPGQGFNQPQHF. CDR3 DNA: TGTGCCAGTAGTCCCGGTCCGGGACAGGGCTTTAATCAGCCCCAGCATTTT. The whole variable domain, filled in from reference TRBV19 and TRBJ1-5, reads DGGITQSPKYLFRKEGQNVTLSCEQNLNHDAMYWYRQDPGQGLRLIYYSQIVNDFQKGDIAEGYSVSREKKESFPLTVTSAQKNPTAFYLCASSPGPGQGFNQPQHFGDGTRLSIL.

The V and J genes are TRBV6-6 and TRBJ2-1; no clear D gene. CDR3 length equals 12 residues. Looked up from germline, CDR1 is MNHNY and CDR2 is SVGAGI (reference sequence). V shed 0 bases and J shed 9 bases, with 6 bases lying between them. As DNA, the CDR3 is TGTGCCAGCAGTTACTCGGTTGGTGAGCAGTTCTTC. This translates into CASSYSVGEQFF.

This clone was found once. The CDR3 is CASSPPGGETQYF. The CDR3 DNA sequence: TGTGCCAGCAGCCCACCGGGAGGAGAGACCCAGTACTTC. V usage is TRBV9 and J usage is TRBJ2-5; 7 nucleotides agree with TRBD2. Germline CDR1 and CDR2: SGDLS and YYNGEE. V lost 4 bases, J lost 4 bases, and 4 bases stayed unmatched. This CDR3 region has 13 residues.

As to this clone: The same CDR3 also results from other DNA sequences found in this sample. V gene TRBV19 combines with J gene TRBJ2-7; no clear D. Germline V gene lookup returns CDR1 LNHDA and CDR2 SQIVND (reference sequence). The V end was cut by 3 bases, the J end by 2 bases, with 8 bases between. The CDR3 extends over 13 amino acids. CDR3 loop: CASSIRPAYEQYF. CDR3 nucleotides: TGTGCCAGTAGTATTAGGCCTGCCTACGAGCAGTACTTC.

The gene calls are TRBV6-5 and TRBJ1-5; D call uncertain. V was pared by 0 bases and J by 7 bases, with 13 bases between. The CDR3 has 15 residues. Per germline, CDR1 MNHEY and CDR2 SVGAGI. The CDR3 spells CASSYSKLGSQPQHF. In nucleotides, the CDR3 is TGTGCCAGCAGTTACTCGAAGTTAGGGAGCCAGCCCCAGCATTTT.

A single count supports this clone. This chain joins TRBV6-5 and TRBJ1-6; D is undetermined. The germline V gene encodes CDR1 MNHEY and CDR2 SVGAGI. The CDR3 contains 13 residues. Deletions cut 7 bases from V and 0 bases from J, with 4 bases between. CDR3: CASKSSYNSPLHF. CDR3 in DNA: TGTGCCAGCAAGAGCTCCTATAATTCACCCCTCCACTTT.

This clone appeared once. CDR3 nucleotide sequence: TGTGCCAGCAGCAATCGGACTAGCGGGAGGGCCCGAAGCTCCTACAATGAGCAGTTCTTC. Amino acid sequence: CASSNRTSGRARSSYNEQFF. The gene calls are TRBV28 and TRBJ2-1; the match to TRBD2 covers 15 bases. This CDR3 contains 20 residues. V dropped 6 bases and J dropped 0; count of bases not matched to a gene: 12. Looked up from germline, CDR1 is MDHEN and CDR2 is SYDVKM.

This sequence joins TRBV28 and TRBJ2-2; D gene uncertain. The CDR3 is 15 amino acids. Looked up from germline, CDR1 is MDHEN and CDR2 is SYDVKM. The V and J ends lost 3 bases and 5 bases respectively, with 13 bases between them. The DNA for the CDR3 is TGTGCCAGCAGTTTCGGCGGCCTCAGGACCGGGGAGCTGTTTTTT. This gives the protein CASSFGGLRTGELFF.

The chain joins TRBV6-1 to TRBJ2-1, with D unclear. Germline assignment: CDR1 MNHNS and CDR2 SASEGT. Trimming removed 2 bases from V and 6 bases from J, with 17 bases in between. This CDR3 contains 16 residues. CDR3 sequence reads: CASSELGYAVGNEQFF. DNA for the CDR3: TGTGCCAGCAGTGAATTGGGCTATGCTGTCGGCAATGAGCAGTTCTTC.

The CDR3 sequence: CASSGGLYSEQFF. The CDR3 DNA is TGTGCCAGCAGCGGTGGGTTATACAGCGAGCAGTTCTTC. The genes are TRBV14 and TRBJ2-1; D is unclear. CDR1 is SGHDN and CDR2 is FVKESK in the germline V gene. The CDR3 is 13 amino acids. Trimming took 5 bases from V and 10 from J, leaving 15 bases between them.

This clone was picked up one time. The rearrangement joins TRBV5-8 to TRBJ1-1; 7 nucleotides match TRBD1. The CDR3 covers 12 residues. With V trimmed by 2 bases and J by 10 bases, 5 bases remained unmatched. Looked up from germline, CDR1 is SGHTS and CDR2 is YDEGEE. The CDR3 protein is CASSLTRQGAFF. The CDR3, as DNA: TGTGCCAGCAGCTTAACGAGACAGGGAGCTTTCTTT.